Below, 23 T cell receptor beta chains from the same sample are listed, as sequenced in a study of T cells in Graves' hyperthyroidism and ophthalmopathy. RNA transcripts gave rise to amplified TCR beta CDR3 regions. HTBI primers were employed in a first-round RT-PCR of the TCR CDR3. TCRdb ran MiXCR on the multiplex PCR reads and lists one entry per CDR3 protein. The sample carries some 350,000 distinct CDR3 sequences, around a quarter recorded once. Sequenced: blood. The origin of the receptors is a man aged 50 to 59 with Graves' hyperthyroidism.

As DNA, the CDR3 is TGTGCCAGCAGCTTGGATTCGGGCGCAAAAACTTACGAGCAGTACTTC. Its protein is CASSLDSGAKTYEQYF. The chain has TRBV5-6 and TRBJ2-7; D is undetermined. Trimming cost V 0 bases and J 4 bases, with 17 bases left between them. Germline lookup yields CDR1 SGHDT and CDR2 YYEEEE. The CDR3 has 16 residues.

This chain joins TRBV29-1 and TRBJ2-1; D is undetermined. In germline, CDR1 is SQVTM, CDR2 ANQGSEA. The CDR3 runs 15 residues. The germline V and J ends were trimmed by 3 bases and 2 bases, with 14 bases remaining between them. The CDR3 spells CSVDTGRAAYNEQFF. For the CDR3, the DNA is TGCAGCGTTGATACGGGTCGCGCAGCCTACAATGAGCAGTTCTTC.

CDR3 coding DNA: TGTGCCAGCAGCTTGCTGGCAGCTTCAGGGAGCACTGAAGCTTTCTTT. This translates into CASSLLAASGSTEAFF. This chain connects TRBV5-4 to TRBJ1-1, with D perhaps TRBD1 (5 bases). The CDR3 has 16 amino acids. V lost 1 base and J lost 4, with 17 bases in between. Germline CDR1 and CDR2: SGHNT and YYREEE (reference sequence). Drawing the rest from reference TRBV5-4 and TRBJ1-1, the complete variable domain is ETGVTQSPTHLIKTRGQQVTLRCSSQSGHNTVSWYQQALGQGPQFIFQYYREEENGRGNFPPRFSGLQFPNYSSELNVNALELDDSALYLCASSLLAASGSTEAFFGQGTRLTVV.

This clonotype was observed a handful of times. J is TRBJ1-1 and V is TRBV25-1, with 7 nucleotides matching TRBD1. The junction had 9 bases not matched to a gene; V was cut back by 10 bases and J by 1 base. The V gene's germline CDR1 is MGHDK and CDR2 SYGVNS. CDR3 length: 14 residues. The CDR3 region has the DNA TGTGCCACCCAACAGGGGAGTACGAACACTGAAGCTTTCTTT. Translation: CATQQGSTNTEAFF.

The rearrangement links TRBV5-4 to TRBJ1-1, with D perhaps TRBD1 (6 bases). Germline CDR1 and CDR2: SGHNT and YYREEE (reference sequence). The CDR3 is made up of 17 amino acids. V lost 0 bases and J 1 base, leaving 16 bases between the germline ends. DNA for the CDR3: TGTGCCAGCAGCTTGGGGTCCAGGGGCGCGTCGAACACTGAAGCTTTCTTT. Translated: CASSLGSRGASNTEAFF.

This clonotype was counted only a few times. The CDR3 nucleotides read TGTGCCAGCAGCTTCCTGGGACAGGGGGCGAGGACTGAAGCTTTCTTT. It translates to CASSFLGQGARTEAFF. J is TRBJ1-1 and V is TRBV13; TRBD1 aligns across 12 bases. Trimming removed 3 bases from V and 5 bases from J; junction bases left unmatched: 7. The CDR3 covers 16 residues. Germline lookup yields CDR1 PRHDT and CDR2 FYEKMQ (reference sequence).

The V call is TRBV19, the J call TRBJ2-3; 7 bases line up with TRBD2. The V gene's germline CDR1 is LNHDA and CDR2 SQIVND (reference sequence). The CDR3 is 15 residues long. The V segment lost 3 bases and the J segment 2 bases; nucleotides outside the gene matches: 5. The CDR3 loop reads CASSMGSGPTDTQYF. Here the CDR3 DNA reads TGTGCCAGTAGTATGGGTAGCGGGCCCACAGATACGCAGTATTTT.

J is TRBJ2-1 and V is TRBV18, with a weak D call TRBD2 (5 bases). The CDR3 runs to 15 residues. Germline CDR1 reads KGHSH; CDR2 reads LQKENI. V gave up 1 base and J gave up 6 bases, with 13 bases separating them. CDR3 sequence: CASSPRTNRGNEQFF. In nucleotides, the CDR3 is TGTGCCAGCTCACCACGGACCAACCGGGGCAATGAGCAGTTCTTC.

The DNA for the CDR3 is TGCAGTGCTAGCGACGCCCTTCATGGGGCTTTCTTT. Its translation is CSASDALHGAFF. V usage is TRBV20-1 and J usage is TRBJ1-1, with no clear D. The CDR3 has 12 amino acids. V was trimmed by 3 bases and J by 11 bases, leaving 16 bases between them. Germline loops: CDR1 DFQATT, CDR2 SNEGSKA (reference sequence).

The chain carries TRBV20-1 and TRBJ2-7, with a weak D call TRBD1 (7 bases). The CDR3 length is 14 residues. V dropped 6 bases and J dropped 9 bases, with 24 bases sitting between them. Germline CDR1 and CDR2: DFQATT and SNEGSKA (reference sequence). The CDR3 nucleotides are TGCAGTGCCCGTCAGGGGGGAGAGGGGGGAGGGCAGTACTTC. Translating gives CSARQGGEGGGQYF.

The J gene is TRBJ2-2, the V gene TRBV4-1; 7 bases map to TRBD1. Germline V CDR1 and CDR2: MGHRA, YSYEKL. This CDR3 has 15 amino acids. Losses at the gene ends were 4 bases for V and 5 bases for J; bases not matched to a gene: 7. The chain's CDR3 is CASSPTPGQTGELFF. The CDR3 DNA sequence: TGCGCCAGCAGCCCCACTCCGGGACAGACCGGGGAGCTGTTTTTT.

The chain joins TRBV28 to TRBJ1-1; 11 bases align to TRBD1. Germline V CDR1 and CDR2: MDHEN, SYDVKM. The CDR3 covers 17 residues. The V and J ends lost 3 bases and 1 base, in that order; junction bases with no gene match: 7. The CDR3 bases are TGTGCCAGCAGTTTCCCGGACAGGGGGCGACGGAACACTGAAGCTTTCTTT. This translates into CASSFPDRGRRNTEAFF.

This clonotype has a handful of counts. The CDR3 DNA sequence: TGTGCCAGCAGTGAGTCCGGGAGGGCCTCCGGGGAGCTGTTTTTT. As protein: CASSESGRASGELFF. V gene TRBV2 combines with J gene TRBJ2-2, with 8 bases aligning to TRBD2. The CDR3 runs 15 residues. The ends lost 3 bases at V and 6 bases at J; junction bases unmatched: 6. The germline gives CDR1 SNHLY, CDR2 FYNNEI.

V usage is TRBV5-1 and J usage is TRBJ2-7; D is uncertain. CDR1 SGHRS and CDR2 YFSETQ come from the germline V gene. Trimming took 3 bases from V and 7 from J, leaving 17 bases between them. This CDR3 has 14 residues. The CDR3 here is CASSSGSDLGEQYF. Here the CDR3 DNA reads TGCGCCAGCAGCTCAGGCTCAGACCTCGGAGAGCAGTACTTC.

This clonotype showed up many times. This chain connects TRBV28 to TRBJ2-6; D is unclear. Trimming took off 6 bases at V and 1 base at J, with 7 bases between the two ends. This CDR3 comprises 14 residues. CDR1 is MDHEN, CDR2 SYDVKM, per germline. As DNA, the CDR3 is TGTGCCAGCAGGGCCAGTTCTGGGGCCAACGTCCTGACTTTC. Translating it yields CASRASSGANVLTF.

The chain combines TRBV2 with TRBJ2-3; D call uncertain. V was trimmed by 1 base and J by 6 bases, leaving 20 bases between them. The CDR3 runs to 17 residues. Germline V gene data show CDR1 as SNHLY and CDR2 as FYNNEI. CDR3 in DNA: TGTGCCAGCAGTGAAGGCACGATGGCAGGCCCTGTGGATACGCAGTATTTT. The encoded protein is CASSEGTMAGPVDTQYF.

This clonotype was picked up many times. This rearrangement joins TRBV2 to TRBJ2-3, with unresolved D. Trimming cost V 4 bases and J 6 bases, with 8 bases left between them. This CDR3 is built from 12 residues. CDR1 and CDR2 (germline): SNHLY, FYNNEI. CDR3 nucleotide sequence: TGTGCCAGCAGTGGCGAAGACGATACGCAGTATTTT. This gives the protein CASSGEDDTQYF.

There are a few counts of this clonotype. The CDR3 region has the DNA TGTGCCAGCTCACCCGGGGCAGGGGGTGAAAAACTGTTTTTT. This sequence encodes CASSPGAGGEKLFF. V is TRBV18 and J is TRBJ1-4; 7 positions agree with TRBD1. This CDR3 is 14 amino acids long. Trimming at V came to 3 bases and at J to 7 bases, leaving 5 bases not matched to a gene. CDR1 is KGHSH, CDR2 LQKENI, per germline.

The CDR3 DNA is TGTGCCAGTAGCATAACAGGGAGCTACGAGCAGTACTTC. Translation: CASSITGSYEQYF. The V and J genes are TRBV19 and TRBJ2-7; tentatively, D is TRBD1 (6 bases). CDR1 is LNHDA and CDR2 is SQIVND in the germline V gene (reference sequence). This CDR3 is built from 13 residues. Trimming left V 6 bases short and J 3 bases short, with 12 bases between.

The chain carries TRBV27 and TRBJ1-5; D unclear. Trimming stripped 5 bases from V and 5 bases from J, with 13 bases between. The germline V gene has CDR1 MNHEY and CDR2 SMNVEV (reference sequence). The length of the CDR3 is 14 residues. CDR3 DNA sequence: TGTGCCAGCAGTCCCCACGGCAGTTATCAGCCCCAGCATTTT. Translated: CASSPHGSYQPQHF.

This clonotype was observed many times. The chain combines TRBV7-3 with TRBJ2-3, with D hard to call. The CDR3 spans 15 residues. Germline CDR1 is SGHTA and CDR2 is FQGTGA. V was cut by 6 bases and J by 4 bases, with 17 bases left in between. The CDR3 DNA reads TGTGCCAGCAGTTCCTCGTTCGGAAACCCAGATACGCAGTATTTT. This codes for CASSSSFGNPDTQYF.

V and J are TRBV29-1 and TRBJ2-1; D may be TRBD1 (5 bases). The V end was cut by 1 base, the J end by 2 bases, with 21 bases between. The CDR3 extends over 18 amino acids. The germline V gene encodes CDR1 SQVTM and CDR2 ANQGSEA. For the CDR3, the DNA is TGCAGCGTTGAAGGCCTGACTCGGTGGCAGGGCCCCTACAATGAGCAGTTCTTC. Protein: CSVEGLTRWQGPYNEQFF.

Details on this clonotype: A much larger clone lies one base from this, so it may be a read error. The chain combines TRBV28 with TRBJ1-1, with 7 bases that match TRBD1. The CDR3 is made up of 14 amino acids. Germline V CDR1 and CDR2: MDHEN, SYDVKM. The CDR3 DNA is TGTGCCAGCAGCCCAACGACAGGGTTCACTGATGCTTTCTTT. This encodes CASSPTTGFTDAFF.